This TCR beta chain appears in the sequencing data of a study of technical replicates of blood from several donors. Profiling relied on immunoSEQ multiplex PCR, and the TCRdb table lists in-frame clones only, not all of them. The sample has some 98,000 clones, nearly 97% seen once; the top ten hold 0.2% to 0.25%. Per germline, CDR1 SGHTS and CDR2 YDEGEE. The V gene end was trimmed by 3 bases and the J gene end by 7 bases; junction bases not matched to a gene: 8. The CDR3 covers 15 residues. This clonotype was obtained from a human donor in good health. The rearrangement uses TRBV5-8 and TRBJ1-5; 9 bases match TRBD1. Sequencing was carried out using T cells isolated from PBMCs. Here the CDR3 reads CASSSTGGWGQPQHF. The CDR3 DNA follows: TGTGCCAGCAGCTCAACAGGGGGCTGGGGGCAGCCCCAGCATTTT.